The 3 T cell receptor beta chains in this list originate from one sample, sequenced in a study of CD8+CD57+ T cells in acquired aplastic anemia. Genomic DNA templated the TCR beta VDJ and CDR3 profiling. One entry per CDR3 protein, called by TCRdb with MiXCR from the reads. The top ten hold approximately 4% of the sample, which has 400,000 to 450,000 distinct CDR3 sequences, 65% to 80% seen once. Sample: sorted CD4+, CD8+, or CD8+CD57+ T cells (not recorded which) from PBMCs. The receptors derive from a human donor in good health, serving as a control.

Concerning this clonotype itself: No DNA is shown, since the ends of the CDR3 on it are uncertain; the CDR3 is the one TCRdb lists. This chain uses TRBV12-3 or TRBV12-4 with TRBJ1-1; whether TRBD1, the table's D call, matches the DNA was not checked. The CDR3 spans 23 amino acids, including both terminal residues. CDR3 in amino acids: CASSFYTCSARGDRKTWNTEAFF.

A word on this clonotype: A read error may account for a junction end that differs from germline. The chain is built from TRBV7-9 and TRBJ1-5; D call uncertain. The CDR3 loop spans 15 amino acids. Germline lookup yields CDR1 SEHNR and CDR2 FQNEAQ (reference sequence). CDR3 in DNA: TGCGCCAGCAGCCAAGGTCGGTCGGAGAAGCAGCACCAGCATTTT. It is translated as CASSQGRSEKQHQHF.

The V gene is TRBV20-1, the J gene TRBJ2-1; 8 bases agree with TRBD2. This CDR3 has 12 amino acids. Germline CDR1 reads DFQATT; CDR2 reads SNEGSKA (reference sequence). V trimming: 6 bases; J trimming: 14 bases; junction bases outside the gene matches: 12. The CDR3 bases are TGCAGTGCCGGCACAGCAGCGACTAGCGAGTTCTTC. Translating it yields CSAGTAATSEFF.